A single sample is the source of the 4 T cell receptor beta chains below, sequenced in a study of blood T cell repertoires in COVID-19. The assay was immunoSEQ multiplex PCR, and TCRdb's table has in-frame clones only and misses some. The table has 110,000 to 150,000 clones, around three quarters seen once. Sequencing input: peripheral blood. The receptor set was obtained from a man aged 45-65 years with active or convalescent COVID-19.

This sequence joins TRBV6-4 and TRBJ1-5; 10 bases match TRBD1. In germline, CDR1 is MRHNA, CDR2 SNTAGT. The ends lost 5 bases at V and 9 bases at J; junction bases unmatched: 7. This CDR3 is built from 14 residues. CDR3 sequence (DNA): TGTGCCAGCAGTCCCGACAGGGGGCCAGGGCCCCAGCATTTT. Residues: CASSPDRGPGPQHF.

The rearrangement links TRBV5-1 to TRBJ2-3, with D perhaps matching TRBD2 (6 bases). The CDR3 sequence is 16 residues long. V shed 0 bases and J shed 0 bases, with 11 bases lying between them. Germline CDR1 is SGHRS and CDR2 is YFSETQ. The CDR3 is CASSLATSGSTDTQYF. The DNA for the CDR3 is TGCGCCAGCAGCTTGGCCACCAGCGGGAGCACAGATACGCAGTATTTT.

This clone was detected only a few times. J is TRBJ2-1 and V is TRBV9, with D hard to call. CDR1 is SGDLS and CDR2 is YYNGEE in the germline V gene. There are 13 residues in the CDR3. Trimming removed 2 bases at V and 7 bases at J, with 10 bases between. The CDR3 nucleotides are TGTGCCAGCAGCGTTGCCGACGGGAATGAGCAGTTCTTC. Its translation is CASSVADGNEQFF.

This chain links TRBV28 with TRBJ2-5, with a possible D match to TRBD2 (6 bases). From germline, CDR1 is MDHEN and CDR2 SYDVKM. Trimming shortened V by 3 bases and J by 5 bases, and 16 bases separated the two germline ends. CDR3 length: 15 residues. CDR3 nucleotide sequence: TGTGCCAGCAGTTTTCCGGGAGTAAAGGGGGAGACCCAGTACTTC. Protein sequence: CASSFPGVKGETQYF.